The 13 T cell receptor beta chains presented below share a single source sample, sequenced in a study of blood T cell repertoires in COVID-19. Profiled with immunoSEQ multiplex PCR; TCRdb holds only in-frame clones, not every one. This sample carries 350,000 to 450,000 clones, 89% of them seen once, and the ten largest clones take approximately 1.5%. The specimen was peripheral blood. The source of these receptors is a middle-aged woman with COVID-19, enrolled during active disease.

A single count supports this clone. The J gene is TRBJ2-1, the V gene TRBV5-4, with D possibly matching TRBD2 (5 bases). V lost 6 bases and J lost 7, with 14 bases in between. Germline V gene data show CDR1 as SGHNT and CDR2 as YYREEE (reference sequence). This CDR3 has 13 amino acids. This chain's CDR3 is CASIVPGLNEQFF. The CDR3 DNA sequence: TGTGCCAGCATAGTACCGGGATTGAATGAGCAGTTCTTC.

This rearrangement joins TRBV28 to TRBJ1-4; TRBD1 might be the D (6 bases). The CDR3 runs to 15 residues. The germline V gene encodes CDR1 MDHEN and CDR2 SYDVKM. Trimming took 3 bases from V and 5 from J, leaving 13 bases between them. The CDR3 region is CASSFQRGWNEKLFF. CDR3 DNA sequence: TGTGCCAGCAGTTTTCAGAGGGGGTGGAATGAAAAACTGTTTTTT.

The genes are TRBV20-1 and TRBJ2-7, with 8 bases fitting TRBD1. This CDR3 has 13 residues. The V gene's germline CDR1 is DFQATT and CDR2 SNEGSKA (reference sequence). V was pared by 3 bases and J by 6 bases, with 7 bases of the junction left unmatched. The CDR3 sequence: CSASPGGLVEQYF. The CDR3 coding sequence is TGCAGTGCTAGTCCAGGGGGCTTGGTCGAGCAGTACTTC.

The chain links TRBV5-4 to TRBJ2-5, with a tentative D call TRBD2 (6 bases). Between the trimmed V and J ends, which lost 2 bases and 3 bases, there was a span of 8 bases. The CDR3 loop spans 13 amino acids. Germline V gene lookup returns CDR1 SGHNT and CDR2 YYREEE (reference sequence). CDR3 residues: CASSFRGKETQYF. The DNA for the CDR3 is TGTGCCAGCAGCTTCCGGGGGAAAGAGACCCAGTACTTC.

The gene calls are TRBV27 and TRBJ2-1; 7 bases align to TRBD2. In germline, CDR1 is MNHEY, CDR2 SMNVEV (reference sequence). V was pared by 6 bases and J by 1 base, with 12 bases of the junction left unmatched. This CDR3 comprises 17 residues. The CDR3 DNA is TGTGCCAGCAGGGAGGAGCGGGGTCTGAGGTCCTACAATGAGCAGTTCTTC. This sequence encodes CASREERGLRSYNEQFF.

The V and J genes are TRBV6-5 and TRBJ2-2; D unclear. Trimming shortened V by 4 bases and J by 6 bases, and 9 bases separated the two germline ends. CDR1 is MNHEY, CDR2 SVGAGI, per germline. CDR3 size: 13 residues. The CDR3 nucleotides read TGTGCCAGCAGTTTGGGCGTGGCCGGGGAGCTGTTTTTT. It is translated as CASSLGVAGELFF.

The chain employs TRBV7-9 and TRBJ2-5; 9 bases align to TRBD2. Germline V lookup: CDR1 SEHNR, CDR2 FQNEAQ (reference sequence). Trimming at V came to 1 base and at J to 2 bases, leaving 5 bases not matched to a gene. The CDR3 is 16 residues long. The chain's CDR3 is CASSLERGALQETQYF. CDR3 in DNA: TGTGCCAGCAGCTTAGAGCGGGGGGCCCTTCAAGAGACCCAGTACTTC.

The CDR3 coding sequence is TGTGCCAGCAGCTCCGGACAGGTGGAGTACAATGAGCAGTTCTTC. Its translation: CASSSGQVEYNEQFF. The chain carries TRBV5-4 and TRBJ2-1; TRBD1 matches 7 bases. Trimming removed 3 bases from V and 4 bases from J; junction bases left unmatched: 7. CDR1 is SGHNT, CDR2 YYREEE, per germline (reference sequence). The CDR3 loop spans 15 amino acids.

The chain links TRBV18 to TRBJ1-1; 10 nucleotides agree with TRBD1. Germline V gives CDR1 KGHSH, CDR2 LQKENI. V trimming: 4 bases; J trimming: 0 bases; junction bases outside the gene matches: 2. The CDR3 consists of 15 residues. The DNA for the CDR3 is TGTGCCAGCTCACAGACAGGGGGCGTGAACACTGAAGCTTTCTTT. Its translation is CASSQTGGVNTEAFF.

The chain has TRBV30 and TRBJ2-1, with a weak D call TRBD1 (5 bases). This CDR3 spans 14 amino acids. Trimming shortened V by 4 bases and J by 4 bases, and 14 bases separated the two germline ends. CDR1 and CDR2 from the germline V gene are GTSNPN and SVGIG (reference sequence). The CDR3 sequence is CAWKPEQEYNEQFF. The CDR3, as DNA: TGTGCCTGGAAGCCGGAACAGGAATACAATGAGCAGTTCTTC.

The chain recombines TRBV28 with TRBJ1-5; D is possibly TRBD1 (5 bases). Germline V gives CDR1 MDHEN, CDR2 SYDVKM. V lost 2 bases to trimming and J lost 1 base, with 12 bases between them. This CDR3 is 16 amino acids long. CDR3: CASSLGWGESNQPQHF. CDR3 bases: TGTGCCAGCAGTTTAGGGTGGGGGGAAAGCAATCAGCCCCAGCATTTT.

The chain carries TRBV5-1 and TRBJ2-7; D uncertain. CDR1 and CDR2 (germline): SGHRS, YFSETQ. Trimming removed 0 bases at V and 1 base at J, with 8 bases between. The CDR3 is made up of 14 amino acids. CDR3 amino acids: CASSLERLSYEQYF. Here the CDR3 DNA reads TGCGCCAGCAGCTTGGAGAGACTTTCCTACGAGCAGTACTTC.

The CDR3 is CASNPGGTEAFF. The CDR3 coding sequence is TGTGCCAGCAATCCGGGGGGGACTGAAGCTTTCTTT. This rearrangement joins TRBV28 to TRBJ1-1, with D perhaps matching TRBD1 (5 bases). The germline V gene has CDR1 MDHEN and CDR2 SYDVKM. This CDR3 is built from 12 residues. V lost 7 bases to trimming and J lost 5 bases, with 11 bases between them.